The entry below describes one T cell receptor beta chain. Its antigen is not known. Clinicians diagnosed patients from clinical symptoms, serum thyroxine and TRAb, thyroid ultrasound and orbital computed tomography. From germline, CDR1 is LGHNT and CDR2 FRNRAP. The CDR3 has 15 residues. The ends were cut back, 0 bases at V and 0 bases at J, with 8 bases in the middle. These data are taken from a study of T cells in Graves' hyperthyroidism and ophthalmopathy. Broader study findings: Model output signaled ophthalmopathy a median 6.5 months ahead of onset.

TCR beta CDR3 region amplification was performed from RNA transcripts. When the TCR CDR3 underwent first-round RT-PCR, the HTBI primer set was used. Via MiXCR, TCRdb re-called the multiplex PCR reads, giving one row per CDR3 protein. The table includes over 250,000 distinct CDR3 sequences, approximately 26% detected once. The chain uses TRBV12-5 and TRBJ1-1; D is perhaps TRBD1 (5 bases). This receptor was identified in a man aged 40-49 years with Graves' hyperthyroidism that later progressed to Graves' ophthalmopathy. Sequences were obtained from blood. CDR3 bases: TGTGCTAGTGGTTTGGTCCAGGGAATGAACACTGAAGCTTTCTTT. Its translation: CASGLVQGMNTEAFF.